The sample holds a few counts of the clone carrying this TCR beta chain. Antigen: not known. As for treatment: roughly ten-day PBMC culture with coronavirus spike peptide pools or control peptides (ViraFEST assay). Fresh IL-2 medium replaced half the culture medium on days 3 and 7. CDR1 is LNHNV and CDR2 is YYDKDF in the germline V gene (reference sequence). The CDR3 consists of 14 residues. With 5 bases clipped from V and 7 bases from J, the junction kept 8 bases outside the gene matches. The data originate from a study of vaccination and CD4 T cells after COVID-19. Across the whole study: The stimulus for the cells was overlapping spike peptides derived from SARS-CoV-2, HCoV-NL63, HCoV-OC43 and HCoV-229E.

Oncomine TCR Beta short-read sequencing was applied to DNA from cultured CD4+ T cells. Genomic DNA from cultured CD4+ T cells was extracted. Each CDR3 protein gets one entry after TCRdb re-called the PCR reads with MiXCR. The sample records 20,000 to 25,000 distinct CDR3 sequences, 67% being singletons. Study outcomes and limitations: Data came from relatively few convalescent patients and lacked early post-infection timepoints.

This chain links TRBV15 with TRBJ1-1, with TRBD1 identical over 9 bases. The material was CD4+ T cells from blood, cultured in vitro, obtained after SARS-CoV-2 vaccination. This receptor was identified in a human donor who received a COVID-19 vaccine. The CDR3 reads CATSRRDRASEAFF. The DNA for the CDR3 is TGTGCCACCAGCCGCCGGGACAGGGCCAGTGAAGCTTTCTTT.